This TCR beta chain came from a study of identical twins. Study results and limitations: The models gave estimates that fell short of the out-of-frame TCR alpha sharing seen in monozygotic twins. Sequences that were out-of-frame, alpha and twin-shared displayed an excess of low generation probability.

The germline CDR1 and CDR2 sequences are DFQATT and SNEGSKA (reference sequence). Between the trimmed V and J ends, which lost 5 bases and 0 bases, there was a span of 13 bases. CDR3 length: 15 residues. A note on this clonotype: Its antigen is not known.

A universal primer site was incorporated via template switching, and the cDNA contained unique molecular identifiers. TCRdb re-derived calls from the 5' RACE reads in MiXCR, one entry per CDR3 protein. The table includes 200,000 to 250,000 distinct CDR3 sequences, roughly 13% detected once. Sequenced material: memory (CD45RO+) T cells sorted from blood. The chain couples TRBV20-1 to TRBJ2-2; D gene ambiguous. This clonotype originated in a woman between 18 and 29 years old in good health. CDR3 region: CSAQRGSANTGELFF. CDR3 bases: TGCAGTGCTCAACGAGGATCCGCGAACACCGGGGAGCTGTTTTTT.